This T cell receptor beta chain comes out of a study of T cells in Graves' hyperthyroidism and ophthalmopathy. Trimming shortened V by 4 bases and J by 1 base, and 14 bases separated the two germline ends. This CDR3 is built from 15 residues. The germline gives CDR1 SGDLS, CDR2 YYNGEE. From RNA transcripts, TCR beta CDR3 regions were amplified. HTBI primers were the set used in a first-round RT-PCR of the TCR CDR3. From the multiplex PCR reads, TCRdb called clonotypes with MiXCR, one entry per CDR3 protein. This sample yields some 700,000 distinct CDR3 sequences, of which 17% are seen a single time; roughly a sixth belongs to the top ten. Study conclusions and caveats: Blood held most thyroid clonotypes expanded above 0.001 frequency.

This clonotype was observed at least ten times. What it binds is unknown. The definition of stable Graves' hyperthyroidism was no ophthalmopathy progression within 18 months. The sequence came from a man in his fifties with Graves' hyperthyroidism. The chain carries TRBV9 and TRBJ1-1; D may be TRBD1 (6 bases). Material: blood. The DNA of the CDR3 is TGTGCCAGCAGCACCGGAGGGGGGGGGAACACTGAAGCTTTCTTT. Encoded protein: CASSTGGGGNTEAFF.